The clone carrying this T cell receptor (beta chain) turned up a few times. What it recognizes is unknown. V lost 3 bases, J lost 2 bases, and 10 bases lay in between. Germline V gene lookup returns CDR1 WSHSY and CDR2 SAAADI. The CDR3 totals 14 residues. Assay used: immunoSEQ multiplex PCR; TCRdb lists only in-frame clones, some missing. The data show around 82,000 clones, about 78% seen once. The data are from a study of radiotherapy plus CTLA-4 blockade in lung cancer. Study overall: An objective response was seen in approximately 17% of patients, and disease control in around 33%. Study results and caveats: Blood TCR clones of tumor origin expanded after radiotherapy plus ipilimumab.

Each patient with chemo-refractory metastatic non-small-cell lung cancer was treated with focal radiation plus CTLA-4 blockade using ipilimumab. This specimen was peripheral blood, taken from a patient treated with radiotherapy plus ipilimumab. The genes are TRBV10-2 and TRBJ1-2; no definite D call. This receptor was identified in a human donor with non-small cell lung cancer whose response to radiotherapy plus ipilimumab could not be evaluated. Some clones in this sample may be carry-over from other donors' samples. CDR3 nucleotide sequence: TGCGCCAGCAGTGATTACGGCAGGAACTATGGCTACACCTTC. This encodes CASSDYGRNYGYTF.